Given below is one T cell receptor (beta chain) in context. The antigen is undetermined. Expressed TCRB transcripts were sequenced, since all the RNA that had been isolated was reverse transcribed. Generated by immunoSEQ multiplex PCR, the TCRdb table keeps only in-frame clones and is missing some. This table has a few hundred thousand clones, approximately 15% appearing once. It was via CD45RO/CCR7/CD25/CD127/CD95/CD27 that CD4+ naive, central memory, regulatory and stem cell-like memory cells were sorted. The data belong to a study of beta chain features in type 1 diabetes. Study-wide results and limits: There was a moderate but significant shortening of TCRB CDR3s in all four CD4+ subsets of Type 1 diabetes patients. Insertions at VDJ junctions were less frequent in type 1 diabetes patients. These patients also deleted more nucleotides at the same junctions.

The CDR3 consists of 16 residues. V shed 6 bases and J 5 bases; nucleotides not matched to a gene: 12. The germline V gene has CDR1 SGHRS and CDR2 YFSETQ. The clonotype originates from a man between 18 and 29 years old with type 1 diabetes. The gene calls are TRBV5-1 and TRBJ2-1, with TRBD2 matching 9 bases. Sample: naive CD4+ T cells from blood. DNA for the CDR3: TGCGCCAGCACCACCCTTAATAGCGGGAGCCACAATGAGCAGTTCTTC. Residues: CASTTLNSGSHNEQFF.